The present TCR beta chain was sequenced within a study of control samples from healthy donors and cancer patients. Trimming stripped 4 bases from V and 8 bases from J, with 17 bases between. This CDR3 is 14 amino acids long. Germline V gene lookup returns CDR1 SGHDN and CDR2 FVKESK. Assay used: immunoSEQ multiplex PCR; TCRdb lists only in-frame clones, some missing. The sample yields roughly 63,000 clones, nearly 90% seen once. This receptor was taken from a man in his 60s with colorectal cancer. The sample consisted of PBMCs. The V call is TRBV14, the J call TRBJ1-2, with a tentative D call TRBD1 (6 bases). The CDR3 loop is CASSPFGGAWGYTF. The CDR3 DNA follows: TGTGCCAGCAGCCCGTTTGGGGGGGCTTGGGGCTACACCTTC.